This T cell receptor (beta chain) was retrieved from a study of type 1 and type 2 diabetes patients. The wider study: Participants included type 1 and type 2 diabetes patients plus nondiabetic controls.

A word on this clonotype: Its specificity is unknown.

Study-wide points: Unmatched age and gender across groups might bias interpretation.

V lost 5 bases, J lost 5 bases, and 9 bases stayed unmatched. From germline, CDR1 is SGHTA and CDR2 FQGTGA. This CDR3 has 15 residues. The PCR template was genomic DNA. Amplification of the beta chain CDR3 used 30 forward and 13 reverse multiplex primers. Each CDR3 protein gets one entry after TCRdb re-called the multiplex PCR reads with MiXCR. The sample consists of around 300,000 distinct CDR3 sequences, roughly 48% of them appearing once. V usage is TRBV7-3 and J usage is TRBJ2-3; 8 bases align to TRBD1. Sequences were obtained from peripheral blood mononuclear cells (PBMCs). The clonotype was recovered from a man aged 18 to 30 with type 2 diabetes. The CDR3 coding sequence is TGTGCCAGCAGCGCAAGGGACACAGGGGGAGATACGCAGTATTTT. It specifies CASSARDTGGDTQYF.